The clone carrying this T cell receptor beta chain was seen repeatedly, ten times or more. No antigen is known for it. These data belong to a study of T cell repertoires in cytomegalovirus infection. Looking at the study overall: Evidence of both CMV infection and a matching HLA type came from public TCR beta signatures.

Germline V CDR1 and CDR2: SGHTA, FQGNSA. This CDR3 region has 16 residues. V was clipped by 3 bases and J by 8 bases; unmatched bases: 13. Findings of the study overall: Cumulative public TCR beta family frequency identified CMV carriers with the relevant HLA. Clonotypes of TCR beta that were HLA-C-restricted and CMV-specific dominated the ex vivo response.

TCRdb called the reads again in MiXCR, with one record for every CDR3 protein. This repertoire shows around 170,000 distinct CDR3 sequences, around 15% found once; its top ten account for over 20%. The chain combines TRBV7-2 with TRBJ2-1, with 7 positions matching TRBD2. The sequence was obtained from a human donor in good health (CMV status not recorded). Some clones in this sample may be carry-over from other donors' samples. The sequencing input was PBMCs. The CDR3 coding sequence is TGTGCCAGCAGCTTTGAACTAGCGAGCCCCCCCCATGAGCAGTTCTTC. Translated: CASSFELASPPHEQFF.